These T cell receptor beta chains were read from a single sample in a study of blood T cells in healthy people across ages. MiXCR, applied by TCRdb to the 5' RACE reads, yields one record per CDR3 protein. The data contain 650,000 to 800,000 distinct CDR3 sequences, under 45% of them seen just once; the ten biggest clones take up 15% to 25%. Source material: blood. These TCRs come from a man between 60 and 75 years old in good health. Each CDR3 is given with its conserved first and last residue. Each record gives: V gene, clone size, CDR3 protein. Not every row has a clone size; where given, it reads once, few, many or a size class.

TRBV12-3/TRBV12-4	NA	CASNSWGQGNIQYF
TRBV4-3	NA	CASSQVGSGTNTEAFF
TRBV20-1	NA	CSSSGRPELREQYF
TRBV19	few	CASSMKPGEQYF
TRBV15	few	CATSRGLAGGLEQFF
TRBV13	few	CASSLGGPRGQFF
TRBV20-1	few	CSARVPTEAFF
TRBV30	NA	CVWSKQKSEQYF
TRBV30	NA	CAWSVDGVYYEQYF
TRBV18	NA	CASSRGQTRSSYEQYF
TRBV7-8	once	CASRVGTGTVNEQFF
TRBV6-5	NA	CASRHEASGGTDTQYF
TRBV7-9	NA	CASSVRQATNYGYPF
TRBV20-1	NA	CSASGTGAGSYEQYF
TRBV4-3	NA	CASSQDSPSGQETQYF
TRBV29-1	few	CSVVDGGYYGYTF
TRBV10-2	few	CASSDRAGPTTGELFF
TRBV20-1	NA	CSANRDSYEQYF
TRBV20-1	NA	CSARLQRTGGETQYF
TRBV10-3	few	CAISEGGGARNEQFF
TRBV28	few	CASKNTGTGGGGFQPQHF
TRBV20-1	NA	CSARAAGDSGANVLTF
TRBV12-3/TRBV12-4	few	CASSLFYGTSGFNEQFF
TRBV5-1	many	CASSLVDSGANVLTF
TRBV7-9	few	CASSFTGGGKNNEQFF
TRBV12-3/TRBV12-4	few	CASSFRGSTEAFF
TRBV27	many	CASSLTGNEQYF
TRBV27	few	CASTRSYGRGYTF